This T cell receptor beta chain was captured in a study of T cell responses to AZD1222 COVID-19 vaccine. Findings and limits, study-wide: Only a handful of AZD1222 recipients were seropositive at baseline. Sampling captured repertoires only after the peak T cell response. Donors in the cohort were predominantly white British and more often female, and clonal diversity was possibly underestimated.

The repertoire was sequenced with immunoSEQ multiplex PCR; TCRdb's copy has only in-frame clones and lacks some. The top ten hold roughly 4.3% of the sample, which has some 150,000 clones, approximately 88% seen once. Second-dose recipients at about 4 or about 12 weeks were treated as one pooled group. In the case of this clone: The antigen remains unidentified.

The material sequenced was peripheral blood, taken 28 days after the second AZD1222 dose. This clonotype originated in an adult who received the AZD1222 COVID-19 vaccine.

The CDR3 coding sequence is TGCAGCGTTGATCCGGGCGGCAACTATGGCTACACCTTC. Its protein is CSVDPGGNYGYTF. The genes are TRBV29-1 and TRBJ1-2; D is uncertain. This CDR3 comprises 13 residues. Deletions cut 3 bases from V and 2 bases from J, with 10 bases between. Germline lookup yields CDR1 SQVTM and CDR2 ANQGSEA.